This T cell receptor (beta chain) emerged from a study of CD8 T cells in ankylosing spondylitis. Preparation of TCR beta libraries was done by quantitative 5'-RACE with molecular barcodes. TCRdb called the 5' RACE reads again in MiXCR, with one record for every CDR3 protein. The data show 300,000 to 400,000 distinct CDR3 sequences, with approximately 22% seen just once and around 13% held by the top ten. Regarding this clonotype: Its antigen is undetermined.

Whole-study findings and limits: Significantly higher representation of disease-linked clones was reported for matched ankylosing spondylitis synovial fluid. Several highly homologous variants made up a TCR beta motif that seemed to typify ankylosing spondylitis blood. Peripheral blood held disease-linked clones only at relatively low frequency, and these were CD8+.

This CDR3 has 15 residues. Trimming left V 2 bases short and J 2 bases short, with 11 bases between. CDR1 and CDR2 (germline): KGHSH, LQKENI. The chain couples TRBV18 to TRBJ2-3, with D perhaps TRBD2 (5 bases). This TCR was recovered from a male donor with ankylosing spondylitis or in good health (not recorded which). The source material was blood, either unsorted or a sorted T cell fraction (not recorded which). The CDR3: CASSPWGDHTDTQYF. The CDR3 bases are TGTGCCAGCTCACCATGGGGAGATCACACAGATACGCAGTATTTT.